The next 21 T cell receptor beta chains were all read from a single sample in a study of metastatic and nonmetastatic thyroid tumors. TCRdb re-clonotyped the PCR reads via MiXCR. Counted here are about 12,000 clones, around 25% occurring once; the ten biggest clones make up 12%. Prior to thyroid surgery, none of the patients had received any treatment. The sequencing input was adjacent normal tissue. The origin of the receptors is a female donor with papillary thyroid cancer or a benign thyroid nodule (not recorded which). Some clones in this sample may be carry-over from other donors' samples.

This clone has a handful of counts. This chain connects TRBV27 to TRBJ1-5; D is unresolved. CDR1 and CDR2 from the germline V gene are MNHEY and SMNVEV (reference sequence). CDR3 length equals 13 residues. The V gene lost 4 bases and the J gene lost 8 bases, with 12 bases spanning the gap. The CDR3 sequence is CASSSMGSEPQHF. For the CDR3, the DNA is TGTGCCAGCAGTTCCATGGGGTCGGAGCCCCAGCATTTT.

This clone came up a few times. The V and J genes are TRBV6-1 and TRBJ1-6; D may be TRBD1 (6 bases). The germline CDR1 and CDR2 sequences are MNHNS and SASEGT. The CDR3 is 13 amino acids. Between the trimmed V and J ends, which lost 6 bases and 5 bases, there was a span of 8 bases. In DNA form, the CDR3 reads TGTGCCAGCAGGTGGGACAATAATTCACCCCTCCACTTT. It specifies CASRWDNNSPLHF.

Points on this clone: A much larger clone lies one base from this, so it may be a read error. This sequence joins TRBV5-4 and TRBJ1-5; D ambiguous. Germline V lookup: CDR1 SGHNT, CDR2 YYREEE (reference sequence). Trimming removed 4 bases at V and 5 bases at J, with 10 bases between. This CDR3 has 13 amino acids. CDR3 sequence: CASSAWGDQPQHF. The CDR3 DNA is TGTGCCAGCAGCGCGTGGGGAGATCAGCCCCAGCATTTT.

This clone was found many times. This may arise from a read error, as a much more abundant clone is one base away. This rearrangement joins TRBV12-3 or TRBV12-4 to TRBJ2-7, with TRBD1 as a possible D gene (6 bases). Trimming took off 11 bases at V and 1 base at J, with 18 bases between the two ends. CDR3 length: 14 amino acids. The CDR3 DNA reads as TGTGCCTTCGTGCAGGGGCGGTCTTCCTACGAGCAGTACTTC. Protein sequence: CAFVQGRSSYEQYF.

The gene calls are TRBV10-1 and TRBJ2-2, with D maybe TRBD2 (5 bases). In germline, CDR1 is WNHNN, CDR2 SYGVQD (reference sequence). V lost 7 bases and J 6 bases, leaving 24 bases between the germline ends. CDR3 length equals 17 residues. The CDR3 region is CASKVPQVYPRAGELFF. In nucleotides, the CDR3 is TGCGCCAGCAAAGTCCCCCAGGTTTACCCGAGGGCCGGGGAGCTGTTTTTT.

The sample holds a few counts of this clone. This chain uses TRBV12-3 or TRBV12-4 with TRBJ1-3; D call uncertain. V gave up 5 bases and J gave up 0 bases, with 14 bases separating them. CDR3 length equals 16 residues. The CDR3 nucleotides are TGTGCCAGCAGTCCTCGGTGGAGTCACTCTGGAAACACCATATATTTT. Protein: CASSPRWSHSGNTIYF.

In its sample, this clone was seen a few times. This rearrangement joins TRBV10-3 to TRBJ2-1; D ambiguous. V gave up 6 bases and J gave up 6 bases, with 12 bases separating them. Per the germline V gene, CDR1 is ENHRY and CDR2 is SYGVKD. The CDR3 extends over 13 amino acids. Written as DNA, the CDR3 is TGTGCCATCAGGGGCGTCGGAACCAATGAGCAGTTCTTC. Protein sequence: CAIRGVGTNEQFF.

Of note for this clone: This sample also contains other DNA sequences that code for the same CDR3. The chain joins TRBV6-1 to TRBJ2-7, with D tentatively TRBD1 (5 bases). Trimming removed 8 bases from V and 6 bases from J, with 20 bases in between. CDR3 size: 14 residues. CDR1 and CDR2 from the germline V gene are MNHNS and SASEGT. The CDR3 region is CASPGRGGLGEQYF. The CDR3 bases are TGTGCCAGCCCAGGGCGAGGTGGCCTCGGCGAGCAGTACTTC.

This clone was picked up a small number of times. The CDR3 DNA sequence: TGTGCCGTAGGACACCCTAACTATGGCTACACCTTC. This gives the protein CAVGHPNYGYTF. The chain is built from TRBV12-3 or TRBV12-4 and TRBJ1-2; a possible D gene is TRBD1 (5 bases). The CDR3 sequence is 12 residues long. V was clipped by 11 bases and J by 0 bases, with 10 bases between them.

This clone was seen at least ten times. This chain connects TRBV11-2 to TRBJ2-3, with D possibly being TRBD2 (6 bases). The ends were cut back, 5 bases at V and 0 bases at J, with 12 bases in the middle. CDR3 length: 15 residues. Germline CDR1 reads SGHAT; CDR2 reads FQNNGV. The CDR3 region is CASSHSLASTDTQYF. The DNA of the CDR3 is TGTGCCAGCAGCCATTCCCTAGCGAGCACAGATACGCAGTATTTT.

Relative to its sample, this clone is medium-sized. The chain has TRBV27 and TRBJ2-7; 8 bases agree with TRBD1. The germline CDR1 and CDR2 sequences are MNHEY and SMNVEV (reference sequence). Trimming took 6 bases from V and 0 from J; bases not matched to a gene: 13. The CDR3 loop spans 17 amino acids. The CDR3 DNA follows: TGTGCCAGCAGCTTAATCTCCGGGACAGGATTCTCCTACGAGCAGTACTTC. It specifies CASSLISGTGFSYEQYF.

The chain is built from TRBV6-6 and TRBJ1-1, with D possibly matching TRBD1 (6 bases). Trimming cost V 1 base and J 9 bases, with 18 bases left between them. Germline V gene data show CDR1 as MNHNY and CDR2 as SVGAGI (reference sequence). This CDR3 spans 15 amino acids. This CDR3 is CASSYLGAGDVQAFF. CDR3 coding DNA: TGTGCCAGCAGTTACTTGGGGGCCGGAGATGTACAAGCTTTCTTT.

This clone was counted a few times. V gene TRBV28 combines with J gene TRBJ2-1; TRBD2 agrees at 10 bases. CDR3 length: 16 amino acids. CDR1 and CDR2 from the germline V gene are MDHEN and SYDVKM. J lost 4 bases, V lost 6 bases, and 9 bases had no gene match. The DNA of the CDR3 is TGTGCCAGCAGCTCTCAGACTAGCGGGCCTTACAATGAGCAGTTCTTC. Protein product: CASSSQTSGPYNEQFF.

This clone was detected only a few times. The same CDR3 is also encoded by other DNA sequences in this sample. V and J are TRBV19 and TRBJ2-7, with TRBD1 matching over 11 bases. J was trimmed by 6 bases and V by 5 bases; bases with no gene match: 6. The germline V gene encodes CDR1 LNHDA and CDR2 SQIVND (reference sequence). The CDR3 extends over 14 amino acids. DNA of the CDR3: TGTGCCAGTAGTGGGACAGGGGGTACTGGCGAGCAGTACTTC. Protein sequence: CASSGTGGTGEQYF.

This rearrangement joins TRBV5-1 to TRBJ1-1; no clear D. V dropped 6 bases and J dropped 1 base, with 10 bases sitting between them. CDR1 is SGHRS and CDR2 is YFSETQ in the germline V gene. This CDR3 comprises 13 residues. CDR3 protein: CASKWMGNTEAFF. As DNA, the CDR3 is TGCGCCAGCAAGTGGATGGGGAACACTGAAGCTTTCTTT.

The V and J genes are TRBV19 and TRBJ1-6; D is unclear. V was shortened by 3 bases and J by 7 bases, with 10 bases between the two germline ends. The CDR3 sequence is 14 residues long. CDR1 is LNHDA, CDR2 SQIVND, per germline (reference sequence). The CDR3 loop reads CASSMSLNNSPLHF. CDR3 bases: TGTGCCAGTAGTATGAGCCTAAACAATTCACCCCTCCACTTT. Filled out from reference TRBV19 and TRBJ1-6, the complete variable domain reads DGGITQSPKYLFRKEGQNVTLSCEQNLNHDAMYWYRQDPGQGLRLIYYSQIVNDFQKGDIAEGYSVSREKKESFPLTVTSAQKNPTAFYLCASSMSLNNSPLHFGNGTRLTVT.

By its share, this clone is medium-sized. The chain employs TRBV20-1 and TRBJ2-1; the D gene could be TRBD1 or TRBD2 (5 bases each). The CDR3 covers 15 residues. Trimming pared 0 bases from V and 9 bases from J, leaving 18 bases between. Per the germline V gene, CDR1 is DFQATT and CDR2 is SNEGSKA (reference sequence). The CDR3 loop reads CSARDLGAGRGEQFF. DNA for the CDR3: TGCAGTGCTAGAGATCTTGGGGCAGGACGGGGTGAGCAGTTCTTC.

The chain employs TRBV6-1 and TRBJ1-5; D unresolved. Germline CDR1 is MNHNS and CDR2 is SASEGT. The CDR3 is 18 residues long. Trimming removed 0 bases from V and 0 bases from J, with 15 bases in between. DNA of the CDR3: TGTGCCAGCAGTGAAGCTAGGGTTTCCGTCTATAGCAATCAGCCCCAGCATTTT. Amino acids: CASSEARVSVYSNQPQHF.

In its sample, this clone is medium-sized. This chain connects TRBV6-1 to TRBJ1-2; 9 positions agree with TRBD1. The germline V gene has CDR1 MNHNS and CDR2 SASEGT. Losses at the gene ends were 6 bases for V and 8 bases for J; bases not matched to a gene: 7. The CDR3 has 13 residues. The DNA for the CDR3 is TGTGCCAGCAGGGAGGACAGGGGAAGAGGCTACACCTTC. Translating gives CASREDRGRGYTF.

This clone was seen ten or more times. Possible read error: a much larger clone is one base away. The CDR3 reads CSASTAQGKYGYTF. In DNA, the CDR3 is TGCAGTGCTAGTACCGCCCAGGGGAAATATGGCTACACCTTC. The chain employs TRBV20-1 and TRBJ1-2, with D maybe TRBD1 (6 bases). Per germline, CDR1 DFQATT and CDR2 SNEGSKA (reference sequence). The CDR3 extends over 14 amino acids. V lost 3 bases, J lost 5 bases, and 16 bases lay in between.

The chain employs TRBV2 and TRBJ2-7, with D perhaps TRBD1 (5 bases). The CDR3 contains 13 residues. V was pared by 7 bases and J by 5 bases, with 15 bases between. Germline V gene sequence: CDR1 SNHLY, CDR2 FYNNEI. CDR3 loop: CASKTQGVHEQYF. CDR3 in DNA: TGTGCCAGCAAGACCCAAGGGGTTCACGAGCAGTACTTC.